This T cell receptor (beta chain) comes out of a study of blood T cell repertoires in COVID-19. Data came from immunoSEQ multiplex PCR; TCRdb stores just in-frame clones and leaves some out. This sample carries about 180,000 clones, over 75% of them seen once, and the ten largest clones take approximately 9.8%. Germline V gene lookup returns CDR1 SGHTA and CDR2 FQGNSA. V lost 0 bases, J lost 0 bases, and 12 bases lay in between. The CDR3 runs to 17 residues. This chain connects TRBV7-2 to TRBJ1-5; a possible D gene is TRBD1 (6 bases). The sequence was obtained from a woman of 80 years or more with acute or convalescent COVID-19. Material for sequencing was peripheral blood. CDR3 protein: CASSLAGTGSSNQPQHF. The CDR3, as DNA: TGTGCCAGCAGCTTAGCGGGAACAGGGTCTAGCAATCAGCCCCAGCATTTT.